The 28 T cell receptor beta chains below all came from one sample that was sequenced in a study of T cell responses to AZD1222 COVID-19 vaccine. Repertoires were generated with immunoSEQ multiplex PCR, while TCRdb's copy carries only in-frame clones and drops some. The data show roughly 120,000 clones, around 93% seen once. Sequenced here: peripheral blood, sampled on day 0 of AZD1222 vaccination. The receptors come from an adult in good health.

In this sample, this clone turned up a few times. V is TRBV2 and J is TRBJ2-6, with a tentative D call TRBD1 (5 bases). Germline CDR1 is SNHLY and CDR2 is FYNNEI. With 6 bases removed from V and 0 bases from J, the gap between germline ends came to 21 bases. The CDR3 is made up of 19 amino acids. The CDR3 DNA reads TGTGCCAGCAGAAGAAGACAGAGATTACCGAGCTCTGGGGCCAACGTCCTGACTTTC. It codes for CASRRRQRLPSSGANVLTF.

The CDR3 nucleotides are TGTGCCAGCAGTCGATCAGAAGGGGAGCAGTACTTC. Encoded protein: CASSRSEGEQYF. V usage is TRBV28 and J usage is TRBJ2-7; D call uncertain. V was cut by 5 bases and J by 7 bases, with 12 bases left in between. This CDR3 has 12 residues. Germline V CDR1 and CDR2: MDHEN, SYDVKM.

The rearrangement uses TRBV4-3 and TRBJ2-1; 9 positions match TRBD2. From germline, CDR1 is LGHNA and CDR2 YSLEER. The CDR3 runs 19 residues. The V gene end was trimmed by 0 bases and the J gene end by 0 bases; junction bases not matched to a gene: 9. In nucleotides, the CDR3 is TGCGCCAGCAGCCAAGAATGGCCTAGCGGGATCAGCTCCTACAATGAGCAGTTCTTC. This codes for CASSQEWPSGISSYNEQFF.

This chain links TRBV27 with TRBJ2-5; 8 bases agree with TRBD2. CDR1 MNHEY and CDR2 SMNVEV come from the germline V gene (reference sequence). Trimming removed 6 bases from V and 2 bases from J; junction bases left unmatched: 5. The CDR3 sequence is 14 residues long. CDR3 sequence reads: CASRTLAEQETQYF. CDR3 DNA sequence: TGTGCCAGCAGGACACTAGCGGAGCAAGAGACCCAGTACTTC.

This clone is a singleton in its sample. For the CDR3, the DNA is TGTGCCAGCAGTGCGCAGGGATCTGGAGAGACCCAGTACTTC. Residues: CASSAQGSGETQYF. The rearrangement uses TRBV27 and TRBJ2-5, with D possibly being TRBD1 (5 bases). This CDR3 comprises 14 residues. Germline V gene data show CDR1 as MNHEY and CDR2 as SMNVEV (reference sequence). V lost 5 bases, J lost 4 bases, and 14 bases lay in between.

The chain joins TRBV6-5 to TRBJ2-1, with D unresolved. The CDR3 loop spans 13 amino acids. Per germline, CDR1 MNHEY and CDR2 SVGAGI. V lost 2 bases and J lost 5, with 7 bases in between. The CDR3 here is CASSYEVHNEQFF. The CDR3 DNA reads TGTGCCAGCAGTTACGAAGTACACAATGAGCAGTTCTTC.

The rearrangement joins TRBV20-1 to TRBJ1-6; D is uncertain. V lost 0 bases and J lost 7, with 1 base in between. This CDR3 is 11 amino acids long. The germline gives CDR1 DFQATT, CDR2 SNEGSKA (reference sequence). In DNA form, the CDR3 reads TGCAGTGCTAGAGACAATTCACCCCTCCACTTT. Residues: CSARDNSPLHF.

V is TRBV7-8 and J is TRBJ1-2; D possibly corresponds to TRBD1 (6 bases). Trimming cost V 6 bases and J 7 bases, with 24 bases left between them. The germline CDR1 and CDR2 sequences are SGHVS and FQNEAQ. The CDR3 covers 16 residues. As DNA, the CDR3 is TGTGCCAGCAGTTTGAGCGGGCACAGGGCGTTAAGTGGCTACACCTTC. Amino acids: CASSLSGHRALSGYTF.

The chain uses TRBV4-2 and TRBJ2-1, with TRBD2 matching over 8 bases. This CDR3 spans 16 amino acids. The germline CDR1 and CDR2 sequences are LGHNA and YNFKEQ. Trimming took 5 bases from V and 2 from J; bases not matched to a gene: 8. The CDR3 region has the DNA TGTGCCAGCAGCGCTCCGGGACTAGGAACCTACAATGAGCAGTTCTTC. Protein product: CASSAPGLGTYNEQFF.

The gene calls are TRBV6-6 and TRBJ2-3; 13 bases are a match to TRBD2. CDR1 is MNHNY, CDR2 SVGAGI, per germline (reference sequence). V lost 4 bases and J lost 3; bases outside the gene matches: 4. CDR3 length equals 16 residues. In DNA, the CDR3 is TGTGCCAGCAGTTCCGCGACTAGCGGGGGGACAGATACGCAGTATTTT. This translates into CASSSATSGGTDTQYF.

This rearrangement joins TRBV6-5 to TRBJ2-3; D is unresolved. V was trimmed by 8 bases and J by 3 bases, leaving 12 bases between them. Germline V gives CDR1 MNHEY, CDR2 SVGAGI. This CDR3 contains 13 residues. For the CDR3, the DNA is TGTGCCAGCCCCTCAAAGGAGACAGATACGCAGTATTTT. It is translated as CASPSKETDTQYF.

This chain joins TRBV28 and TRBJ2-7, with TRBD2 identical over 8 bases. V trimming: 6 bases; J trimming: 4 bases; junction bases outside the gene matches: 8. The germline V gene has CDR1 MDHEN and CDR2 SYDVKM. The CDR3 consists of 14 residues. The CDR3 coding sequence is TGTGCCAGCAGCACCGGGACTAGAGGATACGAGCAGTACTTC. It yields the protein CASSTGTRGYEQYF. Together with reference TRBV28 and TRBJ2-7, the CDR3 gives the full variable domain: DVKVTQSSRYLVKRTGEKVFLECVQDMDHENMFWYRQDPGLGLRLIYFSYDVKMKEKGDIPEGYSVSREKKERFSLILESASTNQTSMYLCASSTGTRGYEQYFGPGTRLTVT.

The chain joins TRBV5-1 to TRBJ1-1, with 10 bases lining up with TRBD1. V gave up 6 bases and J gave up 1 base; unmatched junction bases: 3. CDR3 length: 14 amino acids. The V gene's germline CDR1 is SGHRS and CDR2 YFSETQ. The CDR3 spells CASTWTGGNTEAFF. CDR3 nucleotides: TGCGCCAGCACTTGGACAGGGGGGAACACTGAAGCTTTCTTT.

This chain joins TRBV30 and TRBJ1-1; maybe TRBD1 (5 bases). Germline V CDR1 and CDR2: GTSNPN, SVGIG (reference sequence). Trimming cost V 0 bases and J 9 bases, with 14 bases left between them. The CDR3 consists of 13 residues. CDR3 sequence (DNA): TGTGCCTGGAGTGTATCGTCCTCAGGGAAAGCTTTCTTT. Residues: CAWSVSSSGKAFF.

This clone was seen a few times. The genes are TRBV28 and TRBJ2-6; D is undetermined. Trimming removed 2 bases from V and 0 bases from J, with 8 bases in between. The CDR3 extends over 16 amino acids. Per germline, CDR1 MDHEN and CDR2 SYDVKM. This CDR3 is CASSLGPYSGANVLTF. In DNA, the CDR3 is TGTGCCAGCAGTTTAGGTCCTTACTCTGGGGCCAACGTCCTGACTTTC.

The gene calls are TRBV5-4 and TRBJ2-3; a weak D match, TRBD2 (5 bases). The V and J ends lost 1 base and 4 bases respectively, with 13 bases between them. The CDR3 spans 15 residues. Per germline, CDR1 SGHNT and CDR2 YYREEE (reference sequence). In nucleotides, the CDR3 is TGTGCCAGCAGCTTGCCCCTAGCTCCATCAGATACGCAGTATTTT. This translates into CASSLPLAPSDTQYF.

The chain links TRBV15 to TRBJ1-2; no clear D. The V and J ends lost 0 bases and 4 bases respectively, with 12 bases between them. The V gene's germline CDR1 is LNHNV and CDR2 YYDKDF (reference sequence). This CDR3 region has 15 residues. CDR3: CATSRDNQGSYGYTF. CDR3 DNA: TGTGCCACCAGCAGAGATAACCAAGGCTCCTATGGCTACACCTTC.

The chain combines TRBV3-1 (or the pseudogene TRBV3-2) with TRBJ1-1, with D perhaps matching TRBD1 (6 bases). The CDR3 sequence is 12 residues long. V lost 2 bases, J lost 8 bases, and 9 bases lay in between. Germline V gives CDR1 LGHDT, CDR2 YNNKEL (reference sequence). The CDR3 nucleotides are TGTGCCAGCAGCCAAACCACAGGGGAAGCTTTCTTT. Translating gives CASSQTTGEAFF.

V usage is TRBV3-1 (or the pseudogene TRBV3-2) and J usage is TRBJ2-7, with 7 bases aligning to TRBD1. V lost 4 bases to trimming and J lost 4 bases; unmatched junction nucleotides: 4. This CDR3 contains 13 residues. Per germline, CDR1 LGHDT and CDR2 YNNKEL (reference sequence). CDR3 sequence reads: CASSLTGAYEQYF. CDR3 DNA sequence: TGTGCCAGCAGCCTAACAGGGGCTTACGAGCAGTACTTC.

J is TRBJ2-7 and V is TRBV4-3; 7 bases agree with TRBD1. Looked up from germline, CDR1 is LGHNA and CDR2 is YSLEER. V lost 8 bases to trimming and J lost 8 bases; unmatched junction nucleotides: 9. The CDR3 length is 12 residues. The CDR3 loop is CASHHNRGKQYF. DNA of the CDR3: TGCGCCAGCCATCATAACAGGGGTAAGCAGTACTTC.

The chain joins TRBV18 to TRBJ1-4; D is uncertain. The CDR3 length is 16 residues. The ends were cut back, 3 bases at V and 7 bases at J, with 18 bases in the middle. The germline gives CDR1 KGHSH, CDR2 LQKENI. The CDR3 DNA reads TGTGCCAGCTCACCCGATTTGTCAACTATGGGTGAAAAACTGTTTTTT. Protein product: CASSPDLSTMGEKLFF.

The chain has TRBV12-1 and TRBJ1-2. TRBV12-1 is a pseudogene locus. The CDR3 contains 17 residues. The CDR3 region has the DNA TGTGCCAGCAGCTACCCTGCCGGCGAATTAACTAACTATGGCTACACCTTC. This encodes CASSYPAGELTNYGYTF.

The V and J genes are TRBV6-5 and TRBJ2-5; 8 bases map to TRBD2. The ends lost 0 bases at V and 1 base at J; junction bases unmatched: 4. Germline CDR1 reads MNHEY; CDR2 reads SVGAGI. The CDR3 runs 16 residues. The CDR3 coding sequence is TGTGCCAGCAGTTACTCGCTAGCGGGCTTCCAAGAGACCCAGTACTTC. It encodes CASSYSLAGFQETQYF.

The V gene is TRBV6-2 or TRBV6-3, the J gene TRBJ1-5; 9 nucleotides line up with TRBD1. Germline V gene data show CDR1 as MNHEY and CDR2 as SVGEGT. V dropped 6 bases and J dropped 3; count of bases not matched to a gene: 15. This CDR3 comprises 18 residues. The CDR3 nucleotides read TGTGCCAGCAGCCACCGGAGGGGACAGGGAGGCAACAATCAGCCCCAGCATTTT. Its translation is CASSHRRGQGGNNQPQHF.

This clone was found a few times. The chain has TRBV29-1 and TRBJ2-1, with 8 bases that match TRBD1. V dropped 6 bases and J dropped 10; count of bases not matched to a gene: 17. CDR1 is SQVTM and CDR2 is ANQGSEA in the germline V gene. This CDR3 spans 15 amino acids. The CDR3 here is CSVHLRTGIPQEQFF. The DNA of the CDR3 is TGCAGCGTCCACCTTCGGACAGGGATCCCCCAAGAGCAGTTCTTC.

This chain links TRBV7-2 with TRBJ2-5, with 7 positions matching TRBD2. CDR1 and CDR2 from the germline V gene are SGHTA and FQGNSA. The CDR3 extends over 14 amino acids. V shed 3 bases and J 5 bases; nucleotides not matched to a gene: 6. CDR3 DNA: TGTGCCAGCAGCTTTTCTTGGCGGGGGGAGACCCAGTACTTC. Amino acid sequence: CASSFSWRGETQYF.

The sample holds a few counts of this clone. The chain combines TRBV7-2 with TRBJ1-4, with D unclear. V gave up 2 bases and J gave up 8 bases, with 6 bases separating them. The germline CDR1 and CDR2 sequences are SGHTA and FQGNSA. The CDR3 totals 12 residues. CDR3 DNA sequence: TGTGCCAGCAGCTTATCCAGGGAAAAACTGTTTTTT. Translated, it gives CASSLSREKLFF.

The chain uses TRBV11-2 and TRBJ2-3; no clear D. The germline V and J ends were trimmed by 0 bases and 2 bases, with 6 bases remaining between them. This CDR3 spans 14 amino acids. From germline, CDR1 is SGHAT and CDR2 FQNNGV. CDR3 nucleotides: TGTGCCAGCAGCTTAGATCTCCTCACAGATACGCAGTATTTT. Its translation is CASSLDLLTDTQYF.